The 21 T cell receptor beta chains reported below all come from one sample, sequenced in a study of blood T cell repertoires in COVID-19. Libraries were prepared by immunoSEQ multiplex PCR; TCRdb keeps only in-frame clonotypes and omits some of them. The sample comprises 150,000 to 200,000 clones, around 80% of which are singletons, and approximately 7% rests with the top ten. The sequencing sample was made of peripheral blood. These receptors were taken from a human donor in a cohort sampled during active COVID-19.

The chain has TRBV2 and TRBJ2-6, with a possible D match to TRBD2 (5 bases). Trimming cost V 8 bases and J 0 bases, with 14 bases left between them. From germline, CDR1 is SNHLY and CDR2 FYNNEI. The CDR3 has 16 amino acids. CDR3 residues: CASLIKRDSGANVLTF. In DNA, the CDR3 is TGTGCCAGCTTAATTAAACGGGACTCTGGGGCCAACGTCCTGACTTTC.

The chain couples TRBV5-5 to TRBJ2-5; D may be TRBD2 (7 bases). The CDR3 runs to 15 residues. V dropped 3 bases and J dropped 0 bases, with 12 bases sitting between them. Germline CDR1 SGHKS, CDR2 YYEKEE (reference sequence). The CDR3 reads CASSSGGPYQETQYF. The CDR3 DNA follows: TGTGCCAGCAGCTCGGGGGGCCCGTACCAAGAGACCCAGTACTTC.

V is TRBV5-6 and J is TRBJ1-2; D may be TRBD1 (5 bases). V gave up 5 bases and J gave up 2 bases, with 10 bases separating them. The length of the CDR3 is 13 residues. Germline CDR1 is SGHDT and CDR2 is YYEEEE. The CDR3 nucleotides read TGTGCCAGCAGTTTACAGGCGAACTATGGCTACACCTTC. Its translation is CASSLQANYGYTF.

This chain links TRBV9 with TRBJ1-6; 9 bases fit TRBD1. Trimming removed 3 bases from V and 5 bases from J; junction bases left unmatched: 9. The CDR3 sequence is 17 residues long. Germline V gives CDR1 SGDLS, CDR2 YYNGEE. CDR3 sequence reads: CASSGNRGLSDNSPLHF. The CDR3 DNA is TGTGCCAGCAGCGGCAACAGGGGGCTTTCCGATAATTCACCCCTCCACTTT.

This clone was detected once. The chain combines TRBV6-5 with TRBJ2-7; 8 nucleotides match TRBD2. After removal of 8 bases from V and 0 bases from J, the junction contained 6 bases not matched to a gene. The CDR3 is made up of 14 amino acids. Germline V gene data show CDR1 as MNHEY and CDR2 as SVGAGI. CDR3 sequence: CASGRGGTSYEQYF. CDR3 in DNA: TGTGCCAGCGGACGCGGGGGGACCTCCTACGAGCAGTACTTC.

Here the CDR3 DNA reads TGTGCCAGCAGCCAAGGACAGGCGAAAGAGACCCAGTACTTC. Translated: CASSQGQAKETQYF. V and J are TRBV7-2 and TRBJ2-5, with TRBD1 matching 7 bases. Germline-derived CDR1 and CDR2 are SGHTA and FQGNSA. This CDR3 region has 14 residues. Unmatched junction bases numbered 6, after V lost 5 bases and J lost 3 bases.

The CDR3 sequence: CASSVAGTGRNAEAFF. CDR3 DNA sequence: TGTGCCAGCAGCGTAGCAGGGACAGGGCGAAACGCTGAAGCTTTCTTT. This chain joins TRBV9 and TRBJ1-1; 9 bases are a match to TRBD1. This CDR3 is built from 16 residues. Germline CDR1 reads SGDLS; CDR2 reads YYNGEE. Trimming cost V 0 bases and J 6 bases; bases outside gene matches: 9.

This chain links TRBV5-4 with TRBJ2-3; 10 bases agree with TRBD2. This CDR3 contains 15 residues. Unmatched junction bases numbered 3, after V lost 4 bases and J lost 1 base. The germline gives CDR1 SGHNT, CDR2 YYREEE (reference sequence). The CDR3 region is CASSGGLAGTDTQYF. The CDR3 coding sequence is TGTGCCAGCAGCGGAGGACTAGCGGGCACAGATACGCAGTATTTT.

This clone was detected only once. This sequence joins TRBV4-1 and TRBJ1-4, with 10 positions matching TRBD1. With V trimmed by 1 base and J by 0 bases, 5 bases remained unmatched. CDR1 is MGHRA, CDR2 YSYEKL, per germline. This CDR3 is 18 amino acids long. In DNA form, the CDR3 reads TGCGCCAGCAGCCAAGGGGGGACAGGGGCGGCAACTAATGAAAAACTGTTTTTT. This translates into CASSQGGTGAATNEKLFF.

V and J are TRBV7-9 and TRBJ1-2, with 9 nucleotides matching TRBD1. The germline gives CDR1 SEHNR, CDR2 FQNEAQ (reference sequence). V lost 4 bases and J lost 10; bases outside the gene matches: 4. The CDR3 contains 12 residues. The CDR3 reads CASSSGTGFYTF. CDR3 in DNA: TGTGCCAGCAGCTCCGGGACAGGGTTCTACACCTTC.

The chain carries TRBV24-1 and TRBJ2-7; 7 bases are a match to TRBD1. The CDR3 runs 13 residues. The germline gives CDR1 KGHDR, CDR2 SFDVKD. V lost 7 bases, J lost 2 bases, and 4 bases stayed unmatched. The CDR3 DNA follows: TGTGCCACCAGAGGACAGGCAGCCTACGAGCAGTACTTC. Translating it yields CATRGQAAYEQYF.

This rearrangement joins TRBV13 to TRBJ2-7; perhaps TRBD1 as D (6 bases). The germline V gene encodes CDR1 PRHDT and CDR2 FYEKMQ (reference sequence). V was pared by 2 bases and J by 5 bases, with 16 bases between. This CDR3 spans 15 amino acids. CDR3 bases: TGTGCCAGCAGCTTAAGGCAGGGGCCAGGTGACGAGCAGTACTTC. Its protein is CASSLRQGPGDEQYF.

The chain carries TRBV19 and TRBJ1-2, with TRBD1 as a possible D gene (5 bases). V was trimmed by 2 bases and J by 7 bases, leaving 8 bases between them. Germline values: CDR1 LNHDA, CDR2 SQIVND (reference sequence). The CDR3 runs 12 residues. CDR3: CASSIRGGGYTF. The CDR3 nucleotides read TGTGCCAGTAGTATAAGGGGTGGTGGCTACACCTTC.

This chain joins TRBV27 and TRBJ1-1, with 10 bases identical to TRBD1. Germline CDR1 MNHEY, CDR2 SMNVEV (reference sequence). V shed 5 bases, J shed 7 bases, and the junction held 16 bases outside the gene matches. This CDR3 region has 17 residues. The CDR3 sequence: CASSPSAGDRGTIEAFF. The CDR3 DNA reads as TGTGCCAGCAGTCCAAGTGCAGGGGACAGGGGAACCATTGAAGCTTTCTTT.

This rearrangement joins TRBV2 to TRBJ2-1; 15 positions agree with TRBD2. Per germline, CDR1 SNHLY and CDR2 FYNNEI. This CDR3 has 18 residues. V trimming: 0 bases; J trimming: 9 bases; junction bases outside the gene matches: 9. The CDR3 sequence is CASSEALIRTSGGGEQFF. The CDR3 DNA reads TGTGCCAGCAGTGAAGCCTTAATTCGGACTAGCGGGGGGGGTGAGCAGTTCTTC.

The chain uses TRBV19 and TRBJ1-2; the match to TRBD1 covers 10 bases. Germline V gene sequence: CDR1 LNHDA, CDR2 SQIVND (reference sequence). The CDR3 has 17 amino acids. V trimming: 4 bases; J trimming: 2 bases; junction bases outside the gene matches: 10. The CDR3 here is CASSSRQTGGQNYGYTF. The CDR3 coding sequence is TGTGCCAGTAGTAGCCGCCAGACAGGGGGCCAGAACTATGGCTACACCTTC.

The chain couples TRBV2 to TRBJ1-1; D is possibly TRBD1 (5 bases). Trimming took off 2 bases at V and 6 bases at J, with 13 bases between the two ends. The CDR3 spans 14 residues. CDR1 is SNHLY and CDR2 is FYNNEI in the germline V gene. CDR3 nucleotide sequence: TGTGCCAGCAGTGAATCTTACAGGAGACCTGAAGCTTTCTTT. Residues: CASSESYRRPEAFF.

The V and J genes are TRBV5-4 and TRBJ1-2; 7 nucleotides line up with TRBD1. The J segment lost 5 bases and the V segment lost 4 bases, leaving 23 bases of the junction unmatched. In germline, CDR1 is SGHNT, CDR2 YYREEE (reference sequence). This CDR3 has 19 residues. This CDR3 is CASSPDRIRSPDDYYGYTF. The CDR3, as DNA: TGTGCCAGCAGCCCGGACAGGATACGGTCGCCCGATGATTATTATGGCTACACCTTC.

The chain employs TRBV9 and TRBJ2-1; 8 nucleotides align to TRBD1. The germline V gene encodes CDR1 SGDLS and CDR2 YYNGEE. Trimming removed 2 bases from V and 7 bases from J; junction bases left unmatched: 11. The CDR3 length is 16 residues. The CDR3 protein is CASSVLSGGTGNEQFF. CDR3 nucleotide sequence: TGTGCCAGCAGCGTCCTTAGCGGAGGGACAGGTAATGAGCAGTTCTTC.

This clone was seen a few times. The chain has TRBV5-1 and TRBJ2-5; D gene uncertain. CDR3 length equals 14 residues. Trimming removed 1 base from V and 2 bases from J, with 9 bases in between. Germline V gene lookup returns CDR1 SGHRS and CDR2 YFSETQ. DNA of the CDR3: TGCGCCAGCAGCTTGCAGTCAGGACAAGAGACCCAGTACTTC. Translation gives CASSLQSGQETQYF.

This sequence joins TRBV25-1 and TRBJ2-7; 8 bases fit TRBD2. Germline loops: CDR1 MGHDK, CDR2 SYGVNS. The ends lost 3 bases at V and 0 bases at J; junction bases unmatched: 1. The CDR3 runs to 14 residues. CDR3 sequence reads: CASSDTSGSYEQYF. CDR3 nucleotide sequence: TGTGCCAGCAGTGACACTAGCGGCTCCTACGAGCAGTACTTC.